This T cell receptor (beta chain) stems from a study of CD8 T cells in ankylosing spondylitis. Study findings and constraints: About 8 highly homologous variants made up a TCR beta motif, and this motif appeared characteristic of ankylosing spondylitis blood.

TCRdb ran MiXCR on the 5' RACE reads and lists one entry per CDR3 protein. The data contain about 210,000 distinct CDR3 sequences, 6% to 8% of them seen just once; the ten biggest clones take up 14%. Many counts were recorded for this clonotype. Its cognate antigen is unknown. CDR1 and CDR2 from the germline V gene are LGHDT and YNNKEL (reference sequence). The J segment lost 1 base and the V segment lost 3 bases, leaving 9 bases of the junction unmatched. The CDR3 runs 17 residues. The chain joins TRBV3-1 to TRBJ2-4; 7 nucleotides match TRBD1. The receptor's source is a male donor with ankylosing spondylitis. The sample consisted of blood, either unsorted or a sorted T cell fraction (not recorded which). CDR3 sequence reads: CASSHYPTGEAKNIQYF. In DNA, the CDR3 is TGTGCCAGCAGCCATTACCCCACAGGGGAGGCCAAAAACATTCAGTACTTC.